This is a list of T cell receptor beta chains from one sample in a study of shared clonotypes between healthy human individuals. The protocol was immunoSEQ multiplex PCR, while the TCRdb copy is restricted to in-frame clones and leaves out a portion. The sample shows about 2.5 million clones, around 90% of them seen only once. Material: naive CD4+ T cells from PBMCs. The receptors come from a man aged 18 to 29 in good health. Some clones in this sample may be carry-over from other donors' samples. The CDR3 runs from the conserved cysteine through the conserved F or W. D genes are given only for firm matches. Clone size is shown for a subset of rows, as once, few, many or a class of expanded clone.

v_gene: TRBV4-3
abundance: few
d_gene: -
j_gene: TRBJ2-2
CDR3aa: CASSPLPPPNTGELFF
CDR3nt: TGCGCCAGCAGCCCGCTACCACCACCAAACACCGGGGAGCTGTTTTTT

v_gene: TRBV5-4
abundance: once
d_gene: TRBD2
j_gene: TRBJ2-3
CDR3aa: CASSIGLAGVSDTQYF
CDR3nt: TGTGCCAGCAGCATCGGACTAGCGGGAGTATCAGATACGCAGTATTTT

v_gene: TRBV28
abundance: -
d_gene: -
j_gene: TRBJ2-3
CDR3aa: CASCWDPSTDTQYF
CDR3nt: TGTGCCAGCTGTTGGGACCCTAGCACAGATACGCAGTATTTT

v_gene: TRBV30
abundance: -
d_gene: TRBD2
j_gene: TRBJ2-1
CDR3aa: CAWGASGKYNEQFF
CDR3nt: TGTGCCTGGGGAGCTAGCGGCAAGTACAATGAGCAGTTCTTC

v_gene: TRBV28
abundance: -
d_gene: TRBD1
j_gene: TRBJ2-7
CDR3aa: CASSFRDRAVHEQYF
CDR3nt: TGTGCCAGCAGTTTCCGGGACAGGGCCGTTCACGAGCAGTACTTC

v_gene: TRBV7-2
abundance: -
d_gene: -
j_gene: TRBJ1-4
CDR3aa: CASSPPGNEKLFF
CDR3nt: TGTGCCAGCAGCCCCCCAGGGAATGAAAAACTGTTTTTT

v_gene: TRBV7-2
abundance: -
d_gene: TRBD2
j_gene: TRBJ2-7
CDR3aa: CASSQILAGGGSREQYF
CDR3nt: TGTGCCAGCAGCCAAATACTAGCGGGAGGGGGGTCACGCGAGCAGTACTTC

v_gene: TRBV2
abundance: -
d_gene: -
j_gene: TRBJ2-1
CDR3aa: CASSPASSYNEQFF
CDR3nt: TGTGCCAGCAGCCCTGCTAGCTCCTACAATGAGCAGTTCTTC

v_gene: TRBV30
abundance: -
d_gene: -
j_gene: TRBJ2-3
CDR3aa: CAWSGEPMTDTQYF
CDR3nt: TGTGCCTGGAGTGGGGAACCGATGACAGATACGCAGTATTTT

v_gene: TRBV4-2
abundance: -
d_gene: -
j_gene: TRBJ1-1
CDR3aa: CASSQATPQNTEAFF
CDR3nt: TGTGCCAGCAGCCAAGCAACCCCCCAGAACACTGAAGCTTTCTTT

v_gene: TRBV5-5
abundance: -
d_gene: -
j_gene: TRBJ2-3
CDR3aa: CASILEDTQYF
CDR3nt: TGTGCCAGCATCTTGGAAGATACGCAGTATTTT

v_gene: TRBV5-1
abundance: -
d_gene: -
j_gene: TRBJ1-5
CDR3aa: CASSLGQPGQPQHF
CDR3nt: TGCGCCAGCAGCTTGGGTCAGCCGGGGCAGCCCCAGCATTTT

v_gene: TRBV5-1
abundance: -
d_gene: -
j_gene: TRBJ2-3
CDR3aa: CASSLAGGVSADTQYF
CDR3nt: TGCGCCAGCAGCTTGGCTGGCGGGGTATCCGCAGATACGCAGTATTTT

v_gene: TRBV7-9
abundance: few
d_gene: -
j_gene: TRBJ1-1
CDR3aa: CASSFQAGTTAFF
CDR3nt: TGTGCCAGCAGCTTTCAGGCAGGGACGACGGCTTTCTTT

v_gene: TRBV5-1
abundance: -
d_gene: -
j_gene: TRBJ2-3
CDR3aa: CASSLASSSPDTQYF
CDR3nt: TGCGCCAGCAGCTTGGCCTCCTCCTCCCCAGATACGCAGTATTTT

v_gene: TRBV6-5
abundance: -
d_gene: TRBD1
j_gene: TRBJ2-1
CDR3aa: CASSPRDSPYEQFF
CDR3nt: TGTGCCAGCAGTCCCCGGGACAGCCCTTATGAGCAGTTCTTC

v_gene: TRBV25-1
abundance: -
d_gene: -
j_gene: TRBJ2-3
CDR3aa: CASSDPGSTDTQYF
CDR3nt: TGTGCCAGCAGTGATCCCGGCAGCACAGATACGCAGTATTTT

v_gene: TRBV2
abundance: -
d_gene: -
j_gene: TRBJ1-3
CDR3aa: CASSGQVYSGNTIYF
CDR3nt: TGTGCCAGCAGTGGCCAGGTTTACTCTGGAAACACCATATATTTT

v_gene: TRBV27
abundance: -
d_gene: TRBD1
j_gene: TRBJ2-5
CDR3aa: CASSQTRDRGRETQYF
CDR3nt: TGTGCCAGCAGTCAGACCCGGGACAGGGGGCGTGAGACCCAGTACTTC

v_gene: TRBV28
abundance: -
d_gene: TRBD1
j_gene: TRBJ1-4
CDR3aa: CARGQCDEKLFF
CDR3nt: TGTGCCAGGGGACAGTGCGATGAAAAACTGTTTTTT

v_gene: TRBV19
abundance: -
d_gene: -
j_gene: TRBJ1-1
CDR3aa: CASSIAAGGVNTEAFF
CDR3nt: TGTGCCAGTAGTATAGCGGCAGGCGGGGTGAACACTGAAGCTTTCTTT

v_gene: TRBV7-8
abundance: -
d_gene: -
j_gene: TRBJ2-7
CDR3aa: CASSLASGIFYEQYF
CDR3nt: TGTGCCAGCAGCTTAGCGTCAGGGATTTTCTACGAGCAGTACTTC

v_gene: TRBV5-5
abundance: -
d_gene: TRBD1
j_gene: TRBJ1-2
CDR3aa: CASSLAGGAGNYGYTF
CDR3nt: TGTGCCAGCAGCTTGGCAGGGGGCGCGGGTAACTATGGCTACACCTTC

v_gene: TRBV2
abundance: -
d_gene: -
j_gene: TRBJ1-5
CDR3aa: CASSGPRGPQHF
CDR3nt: TGTGCCAGCAGTGGCCCTCGGGGGCCCCAGCATTTT

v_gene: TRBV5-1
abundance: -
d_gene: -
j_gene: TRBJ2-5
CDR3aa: CASTYPGEETQYF
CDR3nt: TGCGCCAGCACGTATCCAGGGGAAGAGACCCAGTACTTC

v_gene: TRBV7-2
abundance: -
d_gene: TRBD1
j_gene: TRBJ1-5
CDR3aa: CASSGQVYQPQHF
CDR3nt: TGTGCCAGCAGCGGACAGGTTTATCAGCCCCAGCATTTT

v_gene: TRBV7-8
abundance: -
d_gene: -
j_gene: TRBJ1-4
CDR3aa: CASTPRTETNEKLFF
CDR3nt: TGTGCCAGCACCCCTAGGACAGAAACTAATGAAAAACTGTTTTTT

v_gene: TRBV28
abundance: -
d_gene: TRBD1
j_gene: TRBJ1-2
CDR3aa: CACLRGTGGFYGYTF
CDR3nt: TGTGCCTGCCTGAGGGGGACAGGGGGTTTCTATGGCTACACCTTC

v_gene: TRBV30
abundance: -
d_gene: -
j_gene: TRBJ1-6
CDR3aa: CAWSVQGAYNSPLHF
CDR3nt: TGTGCCTGGAGTGTACAGGGCGCCTATAATTCACCCCTCCACTTT

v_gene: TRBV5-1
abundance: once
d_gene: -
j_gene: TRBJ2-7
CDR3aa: CASSLFGGSNEQYF
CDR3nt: TGCGCCAGCAGCTTGTTCGGGGGAAGCAACGAGCAGTACTTC

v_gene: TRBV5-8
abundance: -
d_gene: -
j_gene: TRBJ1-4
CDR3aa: CASSLEGLGEKLFF
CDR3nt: TGTGCCAGCAGCTTGGAGGGCCTTGGCGAAAAACTGTTTTTT

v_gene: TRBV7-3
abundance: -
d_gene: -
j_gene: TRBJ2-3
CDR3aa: CASSPARAGTDTQYF
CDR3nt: TGTGCCAGCAGCCCCGCTCGGGCTGGCACAGATACGCAGTATTTT

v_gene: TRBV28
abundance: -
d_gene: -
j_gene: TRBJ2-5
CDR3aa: CASSYRLPRGETQYF
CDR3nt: TGTGCCAGCAGTTACCGACTCCCCCGAGGAGAGACCCAGTACTTC

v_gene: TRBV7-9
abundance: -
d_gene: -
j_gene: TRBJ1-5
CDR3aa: CASSRAGSNQPQHF
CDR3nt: TGTGCCAGCAGCCGCGCGGGGTCGAATCAGCCCCAGCATTTT

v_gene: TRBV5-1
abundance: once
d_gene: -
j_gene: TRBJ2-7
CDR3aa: CASSPPLSSYEQYF
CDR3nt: TGCGCCAGCAGCCCCCCGTTAAGCTCCTACGAGCAGTACTTC

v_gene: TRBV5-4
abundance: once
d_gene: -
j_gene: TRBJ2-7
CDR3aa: CASSLAAKAGNYEQYF
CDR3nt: TGTGCCAGCAGCTTGGCCGCGAAGGCAGGGAATTACGAGCAGTACTTC

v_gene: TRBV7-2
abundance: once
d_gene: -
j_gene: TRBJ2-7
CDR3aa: CASSLSPLAPYEQYF
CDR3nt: TGTGCCAGCAGCTTATCCCCCTTGGCGCCCTACGAGCAGTACTTC

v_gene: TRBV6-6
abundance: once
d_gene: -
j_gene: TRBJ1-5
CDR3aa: CASSLPHSNQPQHF
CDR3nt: TGTGCCAGCAGTTTACCCCATAGCAATCAGCCCCAGCATTTT

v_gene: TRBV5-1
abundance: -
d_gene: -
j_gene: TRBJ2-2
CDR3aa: CASSLVRFTGELFF
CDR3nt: TGCGCCAGCAGCTTGGTTCGGTTCACCGGGGAGCTGTTTTTT

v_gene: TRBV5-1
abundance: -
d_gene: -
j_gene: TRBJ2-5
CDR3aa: CASNVGPPKETQYF
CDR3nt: TGCGCCAGCAACGTGGGGCCGCCCAAAGAGACCCAGTACTTC

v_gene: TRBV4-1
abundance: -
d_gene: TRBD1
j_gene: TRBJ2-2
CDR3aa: CASSQFSTGESGELFF
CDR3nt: TGCGCCAGCAGCCAATTCTCGACAGGGGAGAGCGGGGAGCTGTTTTTT

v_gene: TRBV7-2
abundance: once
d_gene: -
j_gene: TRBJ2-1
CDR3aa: CASSPGSYNEQFF
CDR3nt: TGTGCCAGCAGCCCCGGCAGCTACAATGAGCAGTTCTTC

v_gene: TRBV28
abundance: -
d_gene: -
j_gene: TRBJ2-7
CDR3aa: CASRPPGNSYEQYF
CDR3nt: TGTGCCAGCCGCCCCCCAGGGAACTCCTACGAGCAGTACTTC

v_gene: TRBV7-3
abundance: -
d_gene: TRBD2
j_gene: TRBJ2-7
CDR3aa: CASSSEAGANEQYF
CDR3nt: TGTGCCAGCAGCTCAGAAGCGGGAGCCAACGAGCAGTACTTC

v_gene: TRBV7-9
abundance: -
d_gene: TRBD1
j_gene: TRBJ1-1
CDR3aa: CASSGGQGLNTEAFF
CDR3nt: TGTGCCAGCAGCGGGGGACAGGGACTGAACACTGAAGCTTTCTTT

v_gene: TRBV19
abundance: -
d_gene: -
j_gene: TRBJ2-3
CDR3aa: CASSIAGRGTDTQYF
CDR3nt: TGTGCCAGTAGTATCGCCGGCAGGGGAACAGATACGCAGTATTTT

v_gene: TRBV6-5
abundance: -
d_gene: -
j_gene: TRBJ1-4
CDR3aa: CASSYSWGTVNEKLFF
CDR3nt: TGTGCCAGCAGTTACTCGTGGGGGACTGTGAATGAAAAACTGTTTTTT

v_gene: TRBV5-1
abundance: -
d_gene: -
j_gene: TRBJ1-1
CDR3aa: CASRHKYVQGGDTEAFF
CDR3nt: TGCGCCAGCAGGCATAAATATGTTCAGGGTGGGGACACTGAAGCTTTCTTT

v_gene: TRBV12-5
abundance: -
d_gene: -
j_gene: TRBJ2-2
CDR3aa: CASGFFGGELFF
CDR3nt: TGTGCTAGTGGTTTTTTTGGCGGGGAGCTGTTTTTT